Below are 9 T cell receptor beta chains sequenced from a single sample in a study of regulatory T cells in long-lasting Graves disease. Arm-PCR of CDR3 regions with iRepertoire HTBI primers generated TCR beta libraries. TCRdb processed the multiplex PCR reads anew with MiXCR; each CDR3 protein has one entry. The table includes roughly 700,000 distinct CDR3 sequences, 25% to 35% detected once. Time point noted: persistent/refractory GD, antithyroid drugs over 5 years with positive TRAb. PBMC RNA was the source of the TCR library. The input for sequencing was peripheral blood mononuclear cells (PBMCs), taken when the disease was refractory, from a patient treated with antithyroid drugs. The receptors here all came from a female donor with Graves disease.

The CDR3 reads CASSQEAQGSYEQYF. The CDR3 DNA reads as TGTGCCAGCAGCCAAGAGGCGCAGGGCTCCTACGAGCAGTACTTC. The V gene is TRBV11-2, the J gene TRBJ2-7; possibly TRBD1 for D (5 bases). CDR1 is SGHAT, CDR2 FQNNGV, per germline. V gave up 5 bases and J gave up 0 bases, with 14 bases separating them. The CDR3 spans 15 residues.

The V call is TRBV3-1, the J call TRBJ1-2; D remains unclear. CDR1 and CDR2 (germline): LGHDT, YNNKEL (reference sequence). V lost 0 bases to trimming and J lost 1 base, with 9 bases between them. There are 15 residues in the CDR3. The CDR3 protein is CASSQDPQRNYGYTF. The DNA of the CDR3 is TGTGCCAGCAGCCAAGATCCTCAGCGTAACTATGGCTACACCTTC.

This clonotype was observed many times. The chain employs TRBV6-1 and TRBJ1-1; TRBD1 is a possible D gene (6 bases). Germline assignment: CDR1 MNHNS and CDR2 SASEGT. Trimming stripped 6 bases from V and 2 bases from J, with 13 bases between. The CDR3 spans 14 residues. The CDR3 is CASRWTETNTEAFF. The DNA for the CDR3 is TGTGCCAGCAGGTGGACAGAAACTAACACTGAAGCTTTCTTT.

V gene TRBV28 combines with J gene TRBJ1-2; 8 nucleotides line up with TRBD1. Germline lookup yields CDR1 MDHEN and CDR2 SYDVKM. CDR3 length: 15 residues. V was pared by 5 bases and J by 4 bases, with 9 bases of the junction left unmatched. The CDR3 region is CASSKGTGATYGYTF. In DNA form, the CDR3 reads TGTGCCAGCAGTAAGGGGACAGGAGCAACCTATGGCTACACCTTC.

The CDR3 here is CSARGPGSSTYEQYF. In DNA form, the CDR3 reads TGCAGTGCTAGAGGCCCCGGGAGCTCAACCTACGAGCAGTACTTC. The chain combines TRBV20-1 with TRBJ2-7; possible D gene TRBD2, 6 bases. Trimming cost V 1 base and J 2 bases, with 15 bases left between them. Germline CDR1 and CDR2: DFQATT and SNEGSKA (reference sequence). The CDR3 has 15 residues.

This clonotype has a count of ten or more. This sequence joins TRBV12-3 or TRBV12-4 and TRBJ1-2; D unresolved. V was cut by 3 bases and J by 0 bases, with 11 bases left in between. The CDR3 totals 15 residues. This CDR3 is CASSFLQIPNYGYTF. The CDR3 DNA is TGTGCCAGCAGTTTTCTACAGATCCCTAACTATGGCTACACCTTC.

J is TRBJ1-1 and V is TRBV18; D gene unclear. CDR3 length: 15 amino acids. Germline V gene lookup returns CDR1 KGHSH and CDR2 LQKENI. V shed 5 bases and J shed 4 bases, with 17 bases lying between them. The CDR3 coding sequence is TGTGCCAGCTCATCCACACCCGGTATCGGCACTGAAGCTTTCTTT. It yields the protein CASSSTPGIGTEAFF.

In this sample, this clonotype turned up many times. The chain links TRBV11-2 to TRBJ2-7; 9 positions agree with TRBD2. This CDR3 comprises 18 residues. CDR1 and CDR2 from the germline V gene are SGHAT and FQNNGV. V shed 2 bases and J 6 bases; nucleotides not matched to a gene: 17. The CDR3 spells CASSLQLTSGSRRGEQYF. Written as DNA, the CDR3 is TGTGCCAGCAGCTTACAGTTGACTAGCGGCAGTAGAAGAGGCGAGCAGTACTTC.

This clonotype showed up just a few times. The V call is TRBV29-1, the J call TRBJ2-7, with D perhaps matching TRBD1 (6 bases). The CDR3 is made up of 15 amino acids. From germline, CDR1 is SQVTM and CDR2 ANQGSEA. Trimming shortened V by 3 bases and J by 0 bases, and 15 bases separated the two germline ends. CDR3 loop: CSVDTRGPLSYEQYF. The CDR3 nucleotides read TGCAGCGTTGATACCAGGGGACCCCTCTCCTACGAGCAGTACTTC.